A single sample gave rise to the 27 T cell receptor beta chains below, sequenced in a study of T cell responses to AZD1222 COVID-19 vaccine. Here immunoSEQ multiplex PCR was the method, and the copy in TCRdb shows in-frame clones only, minus some. The sample holds approximately 110,000 clones, roughly 90% seen once. This material consisted of peripheral blood, taken on day 0 of AZD1222 vaccination. These TCRs come from an adult in good health.

The gene calls are TRBV15 and TRBJ2-1; TRBD2 is a possible D gene (7 bases). The CDR3 runs to 19 residues. Germline V gives CDR1 LNHNV, CDR2 YYDKDF (reference sequence). Between the trimmed V and J ends, which lost 0 bases and 0 bases, there was a span of 18 bases. The CDR3 DNA reads as TGTGCCACCAGCAGAGAGGGAGGGGGGTTCCTAACCTCCTACAATGAGCAGTTCTTC. This translates into CATSREGGGFLTSYNEQFF. Filled out from reference TRBV15 and TRBJ2-1, the complete variable domain reads DAMVIQNPRYQVTQFGKPVTLSCSQTLNHNVMYWYQQKSSQAPKLLFHYYDKDFNNEADTPDNFQSRRPNTSFCFLDIRSPGLGDTAMYLCATSREGGGFLTSYNEQFFGPGTRLTVL.

The rearrangement joins TRBV24-1 to TRBJ1-2, with D possibly TRBD1 on 6 matching bases. There are 13 residues in the CDR3. Trimming removed 3 bases from V and 7 bases from J, with 11 bases in between. Germline CDR1 KGHDR, CDR2 SFDVKD. CDR3 loop: CATSDPRGAGYTF. CDR3 DNA: TGTGCCACCAGTGATCCGCGGGGGGCTGGCTACACCTTC.

A word on this clone: This specimen includes other DNA sequences encoding the same CDR3. The chain couples TRBV7-2 to TRBJ2-7; no firm D call. The V and J ends lost 3 bases and 1 base respectively, with 7 bases between them. The CDR3 is 13 amino acids. Germline CDR1 reads SGHTA; CDR2 reads FQGNSA. The CDR3 reads CASSLGRSYEQYF. The CDR3 DNA follows: TGTGCCAGCAGCTTGGGAAGATCCTACGAGCAGTACTTC.

The genes are TRBV28 and TRBJ2-3; 11 bases map to TRBD1. This CDR3 is built from 15 residues. CDR1 is MDHEN and CDR2 is SYDVKM in the germline V gene. The V gene end was trimmed by 6 bases and the J gene end by 4 bases; junction bases not matched to a gene: 6. CDR3 sequence: CASSGPGQGADTQYF. DNA of the CDR3: TGTGCCAGCAGCGGACCGGGACAGGGGGCAGATACGCAGTATTTT.

The gene calls are TRBV7-9 and TRBJ2-3, with 7 bases lining up with TRBD1. CDR1 is SEHNR, CDR2 FQNEAQ, per germline (reference sequence). The J segment lost 4 bases and the V segment lost 5 bases, leaving 15 bases of the junction unmatched. CDR3 length equals 17 residues. For the CDR3, the DNA is TGTGCCAGCAGCAGAAAACCCACAGGGGCTGGGGCAGATACGCAGTATTTT. This translates into CASSRKPTGAGADTQYF.

The table lists this clone with a few counts. The CDR3 reads CASRQGIEQFF. The CDR3, as DNA: TGTGCCAGCCGACAGGGGATTGAGCAGTTCTTC. The rearrangement joins TRBV6-5 to TRBJ2-1; 8 nucleotides line up with TRBD1. This CDR3 comprises 11 residues. CDR1 is MNHEY and CDR2 is SVGAGI in the germline V gene. The trim removed 8 bases at V and 9 bases at J, leaving 3 bases unmatched.

The chain uses TRBV6-5 and TRBJ1-6, with TRBD1 matching over 8 bases. The germline V gene has CDR1 MNHEY and CDR2 SVGAGI. V shed 6 bases and J 7 bases; nucleotides not matched to a gene: 5. This CDR3 has 14 amino acids. This CDR3 is CASSGGTGNSPLHF. CDR3 in DNA: TGTGCCAGCAGCGGAGGGACAGGAAATTCACCCCTCCACTTT.

V gene TRBV5-1 combines with J gene TRBJ2-1; tentatively, D is TRBD2 (5 bases). This CDR3 has 15 residues. V lost 3 bases, J lost 6 bases, and 16 bases lay in between. In germline, CDR1 is SGHRS, CDR2 YFSETQ. CDR3 nucleotide sequence: TGCGCCAGCAGCTCAACCGAGGGCGCGGTCAATGAGCAGTTCTTC. Amino acid sequence: CASSSTEGAVNEQFF.

The V call is TRBV7-6, the J call TRBJ2-1, with D possibly TRBD2 on 5 matching bases. Trimming took 6 bases from V and 5 from J, leaving 17 bases between them. The CDR3 has 15 amino acids. CDR1 and CDR2 (germline): SGHVS, FNYEAQ. CDR3 nucleotide sequence: TGTGCCAGCAGACGCCTAGCCGCAGAACACAATGAGCAGTTCTTC. Translation gives CASRRLAAEHNEQFF.

This chain uses TRBV7-9 with TRBJ1-2; a possible D gene is TRBD1 (6 bases). The length of the CDR3 is 15 residues. The V and J ends lost 3 bases and 6 bases respectively, with 17 bases between them. In germline, CDR1 is SEHNR, CDR2 FQNEAQ (reference sequence). In DNA form, the CDR3 reads TGTGCCAGCAGCTTGACCACAGGGTTAAGTAATGGCTACACCTTC. Encoded protein: CASSLTTGLSNGYTF.

The chain combines TRBV4-3 with TRBJ2-7; 7 bases are shared with TRBD2. The CDR3 covers 17 residues. Losses at the gene ends were 4 bases for V and 2 bases for J; bases not matched to a gene: 14. Per germline, CDR1 LGHNA and CDR2 YSLEER. The CDR3 DNA reads as TGCGCCAGCAGCCCGACCCTTGGGGGGGAACTCGCCTACGAGCAGTACTTC. Translation gives CASSPTLGGELAYEQYF.

This clone was counted between two and nine times. V usage is TRBV11-2 and J usage is TRBJ1-5; no clear D gene. Between the trimmed V and J ends, which lost 0 bases and 2 bases, there was a span of 8 bases. There are 15 residues in the CDR3. Per germline, CDR1 SGHAT and CDR2 FQNNGV. The CDR3 protein is CASSLEPRGNQPQHF. For the CDR3, the DNA is TGTGCCAGCAGCTTAGAGCCTAGAGGCAATCAGCCCCAGCATTTT.

CDR3 coding DNA: TGTGCCAGCAGCCCAAACTGGGCGGGGGGAACCTACGAGCAGTACTTC. Its protein is CASSPNWAGGTYEQYF. The chain has TRBV2 and TRBJ2-7, with 8 positions matching TRBD2. The germline CDR1 and CDR2 sequences are SNHLY and FYNNEI. CDR3 length: 16 residues. V was clipped by 6 bases and J by 2 bases; unmatched bases: 12.

Here the CDR3 DNA reads TGTGCCAGCAGCTTGGTACACTACAATGAGCAGTTCTTC. It yields the protein CASSLVHYNEQFF. The V call is TRBV5-6, the J call TRBJ2-1, with unresolved D. V shed 0 bases and J shed 3 bases, with 4 bases lying between them. Germline V gene lookup returns CDR1 SGHDT and CDR2 YYEEEE. This CDR3 region has 13 residues. The full variable domain, with the rest looked up from reference TRBV5-6 and TRBJ2-1, is DAGVTQSPTHLIKTRGQQVTLRCSPKSGHDTVSWYQQALGQGPQFIFQYYEEEERQRGNFPDRFSGHQFPNYSSELNVNALLLGDSALYLCASSLVHYNEQFFGPGTRLTVL.

The rearrangement uses TRBV11-2 and TRBJ1-1; D uncertain. The CDR3 contains 13 residues. V gave up 6 bases and J gave up 5 bases, with 13 bases separating them. The germline V gene encodes CDR1 SGHAT and CDR2 FQNNGV. The DNA for the CDR3 is TGTGCCAGCAGAACCCCGAGGCGGACTGAAGCTTTCTTT. It yields the protein CASRTPRRTEAFF.

The chain links TRBV6-2 or TRBV6-3 to TRBJ2-1; 7 bases align to TRBD2. The CDR3 contains 16 residues. Unmatched junction bases numbered 8, after V lost 4 bases and J lost 2 bases. Germline V CDR1 and CDR2: MNHEY, SVGEGT. The CDR3 sequence: CASSSPRGSPYNEQFF. CDR3 nucleotides: TGTGCCAGCAGTTCCCCCCGCGGGAGCCCCTACAATGAGCAGTTCTTC.

The rearrangement joins TRBV25-1 to TRBJ2-3; TRBD2 agrees at 7 bases. From germline, CDR1 is MGHDK and CDR2 SYGVNS. This CDR3 has 16 residues. After removal of 0 bases from V and 2 bases from J, the junction contained 5 bases not matched to a gene. The CDR3 loop is CASSEYNGRPTDTQYF. CDR3 coding DNA: TGTGCCAGCAGTGAATATAACGGGAGGCCCACAGATACGCAGTATTTT.

This chain joins TRBV20-1 and TRBJ1-6, with D uncertain. The CDR3 loop spans 13 amino acids. Germline V CDR1 and CDR2: DFQATT, SNEGSKA (reference sequence). The V end was cut by 3 bases, the J end by 7 bases, with 10 bases between. In DNA form, the CDR3 reads TGCAGTGCTAGTTCCCAGATCAATTCACCCCTCCACTTT. It specifies CSASSQINSPLHF.

The rearrangement joins TRBV28 to TRBJ2-2; D is unresolved. The V and J ends lost 8 bases and 1 base respectively, with 11 bases between them. Germline V gene data show CDR1 as MDHEN and CDR2 as SYDVKM. The CDR3 sequence is 14 residues long. The CDR3 spells CASGKGQNTGELFF. CDR3 DNA sequence: TGTGCCAGCGGAAAAGGGCAGAACACCGGGGAGCTGTTTTTT.

J is TRBJ2-7 and V is TRBV19, with a possible D match to TRBD1 (6 bases). V was trimmed by 1 base and J by 2 bases, leaving 12 bases between them. The CDR3 has 15 residues. The germline gives CDR1 LNHDA, CDR2 SQIVND (reference sequence). CDR3 sequence: CASSIARGWAYEQYF. The CDR3 region has the DNA TGTGCCAGTAGTATAGCCAGGGGTTGGGCCTACGAGCAGTACTTC.

In its sample, this clone was seen many times. The chain carries TRBV19 and TRBJ2-7; the D gene could be TRBD1 or TRBD2 (5 bases each). Trimming took off 5 bases at V and 2 bases at J, with 10 bases between the two ends. Germline CDR1 LNHDA, CDR2 SQIVND (reference sequence). CDR3 length: 13 residues. CDR3 amino acids: CASSPRDAYEQYF. The DNA for the CDR3 is TGTGCCAGTAGTCCCCGGGACGCCTACGAGCAGTACTTC.

The count of this clone is one. The chain has TRBV13 and TRBJ2-1; 11 bases align to TRBD2. The CDR3 consists of 14 residues. Germline V CDR1 and CDR2: PRHDT, FYEKMQ (reference sequence). V shed 3 bases, J shed 9 bases, and the junction held 4 bases outside the gene matches. CDR3: CASSFSSGRSEQFF. In DNA form, the CDR3 reads TGTGCCAGCAGCTTCTCTAGCGGGAGGAGTGAGCAGTTCTTC.

The V call is TRBV27, the J call TRBJ1-2, with D perhaps TRBD1 (5 bases). Trimming removed 2 bases at V and 0 bases at J, with 13 bases between. The CDR3 has 16 residues. The germline V gene encodes CDR1 MNHEY and CDR2 SMNVEV (reference sequence). CDR3 residues: CASSLLRGKTNYGYTF. As DNA, the CDR3 is TGTGCCAGCAGTTTACTTCGGGGGAAGACTAACTATGGCTACACCTTC.

The chain couples TRBV20-1 to TRBJ2-3; D ambiguous. The CDR3 extends over 12 amino acids. Germline V gene lookup returns CDR1 DFQATT and CDR2 SNEGSKA (reference sequence). Trimming shortened V by 3 bases and J by 4 bases, and 8 bases separated the two germline ends. The CDR3 here is CSASRPPDTQYF. DNA of the CDR3: TGCAGTGCTAGTCGTCCCCCAGATACGCAGTATTTT.

J is TRBJ1-5 and V is TRBV6-1; no firm D call. CDR1 MNHNS and CDR2 SASEGT come from the germline V gene. The V end lost 3 bases, the J end lost 4 bases, and 16 bases lay between the germline ends. This CDR3 is 16 amino acids long. CDR3 in amino acids: CASSDGLPAGNQPQHF. CDR3 DNA sequence: TGTGCCAGCAGTGACGGTCTTCCGGCGGGGAATCAGCCCCAGCATTTT.

V gene TRBV5-1 combines with J gene TRBJ2-3; D is ambiguous. The CDR3 is 14 residues long. CDR1 and CDR2 (germline): SGHRS, YFSETQ. V gave up 3 bases and J gave up 5 bases, with 13 bases separating them. The CDR3 spells CASSSANYQDTQYF. Here the CDR3 DNA reads TGCGCCAGCAGCTCGGCAAACTACCAAGATACGCAGTATTTT.

The chain combines TRBV7-8 with TRBJ2-5, with D maybe TRBD2 (5 bases). Trimming shortened V by 5 bases and J by 2 bases, and 12 bases separated the two germline ends. Germline V gives CDR1 SGHVS, CDR2 FQNEAQ. The CDR3 contains 14 residues. CDR3 loop: CASSPRGKQETQYF. CDR3 coding DNA: TGTGCCAGCAGCCCCCGAGGGAAGCAAGAGACCCAGTACTTC.